This entry concerns a single T cell receptor beta chain. These data come from a study of blood T cell repertoires in COVID-19. Study processing details: For nucleated cells, counts were estimated from reference gene primer amplification. The method was immunoSEQ multiplex PCR; TCRdb's version includes in-frame clones alone and lacks a portion of them. Clone size and the V and J calls come from that table; the DNA yielded D and trimming. The sample lists some 240,000 clones; around 91% were seen once. Patients from Seattle were sampled longitudinally, starting during active infection. J was trimmed by 1 base and V by 4 bases; bases with no gene match: 4. The CDR3 consists of 15 residues. Germline V CDR1 and CDR2: KGHSH, LQKENI.

Sequenced: peripheral blood. The TCR was taken from a woman aged 55-70 years with COVID-19, enrolled during active disease. The chain uses TRBV18 and TRBJ1-5, with 7 bases aligning to TRBD1. This CDR3 is CASSLLQGSNQPQHF. The CDR3 DNA is TGTGCCAGCTCACTGCTACAGGGGAGCAATCAGCCCCAGCATTTT.